This entry lists 10 T cell receptor beta chains sequenced from one sample in a study of post-analysis software for immune sequencing data. Study-level results: Five or six TRBV segments were more frequent in patients than controls; TRBV5-6, TRBV5-1 and TRBV20-1 belonged to this group.

Researchers reported that TCR beta cDNA libraries carried unique molecular identifiers. Via MiXCR, TCRdb re-called the PCR reads, giving one row per CDR3 protein. The profile shows 820,000 or so distinct CDR3 sequences, approximately 53% of them singletons. No antigens are known for them. Sequencing was done on a sample of blood. These receptors all stem from a girl between 5 and 17 years old with multiple sclerosis.

The J gene is TRBJ2-3, the V gene TRBV4-1; the match to TRBD1 covers 10 bases. The germline CDR1 and CDR2 sequences are MGHRA and YSYEKL. CDR3 length equals 16 residues. Unmatched junction bases numbered 3, after V lost 1 base and J lost 2 bases. CDR3 DNA: TGCGCCAGCAGCCAAGGGGACAGGGGATTCACAGATACGCAGTATTTT. This translates into CASSQGDRGFTDTQYF.

The chain joins TRBV5-1 to TRBJ2-1; TRBD1 matches at 11 bases. Germline CDR1 is SGHRS and CDR2 is YFSETQ. The trim removed 4 bases at V and 9 bases at J, leaving 9 bases unmatched. The CDR3 covers 15 residues. The CDR3 DNA is TGCGCCAGCAGCCTGGGACAGGGGGGAATTGCTGAGCAGTTCTTC. This gives the protein CASSLGQGGIAEQFF.

This chain uses TRBV15 with TRBJ1-1; D is perhaps TRBD1 (5 bases). V was trimmed by 0 bases and J by 0 bases, leaving 14 bases between them. CDR3 length: 17 residues. Germline CDR1 reads LNHNV; CDR2 reads YYDKDF (reference sequence). Here the CDR3 DNA reads TGTGCCACCAGCAGAGATGTGTCAGGGCGGATGAACACTGAAGCTTTCTTT. The encoded protein is CATSRDVSGRMNTEAFF.

V is TRBV13 and J is TRBJ2-3; D is uncertain. CDR1 and CDR2 from the germline V gene are PRHDT and FYEKMQ (reference sequence). This CDR3 has 14 amino acids. With 1 base removed from V and 1 base from J, the gap between germline ends came to 6 bases. CDR3 protein: CASSLDSGTDTQYF. Written as DNA, the CDR3 is TGTGCCAGCAGCTTAGATTCAGGCACAGATACGCAGTATTTT.

CDR3 sequence (DNA): TGTGCCAGCAGTTCCAGCCGGTCGGATACGCAGTATTTT. Translated: CASSSSRSDTQYF. J is TRBJ2-3 and V is TRBV12-3 or TRBV12-4, with D unresolved. V was shortened by 4 bases and J by 6 bases, with 11 bases between the two germline ends. The CDR3 length is 13 residues.

V usage is TRBV12-3 or TRBV12-4 and J usage is TRBJ1-5, with D unclear. The V and J ends lost 2 bases and 0 bases respectively, with 17 bases between them. This CDR3 spans 18 amino acids. The CDR3 coding sequence is TGTGCCAGCAGTTTATGGTCGGTGTTTCGGAATAGCAATCAGCCCCAGCATTTT. Its translation: CASSLWSVFRNSNQPQHF.

This clonotype occurred once. The V gene is TRBV12-3 or TRBV12-4, the J gene TRBJ2-1; TRBD1 matches at 8 bases. The V gene end was trimmed by 2 bases and the J gene end by 7 bases; junction bases not matched to a gene: 4. The length of the CDR3 is 14 residues. CDR3 loop: CASSLPGGGNEQFF. In nucleotides, the CDR3 is TGTGCCAGCAGTTTACCAGGGGGCGGAAATGAGCAGTTCTTC.

Turning to this clonotype: Germline and junction disagree at one end, which may indicate a read error. The J gene is TRBJ2-3, the V gene TRBV7-2; TRBD2 matches at 8 bases. This CDR3 is 14 amino acids long. CDR1 and CDR2 from the germline V gene are SGHTA and FQGNSA. The CDR3, as DNA: TGTGCCGGCAGCCCCGGGACTAGGGCAGATACGCAGTATTTT. Translating gives CAGSPGTRADTQYF. The full variable domain, rest sourced from reference TRBV7-2 and TRBJ2-3, is GAGVSQSPSNKVTEKGKDVELRCDPISGHTALYWYRQSLGQGLEFLIYFQGNSAPDKSGLPSDRFSAERTGGSVSTLTIQRTQQEDSAVYLCAGSPGTRADTQYFGPGTRLTVL.

The chain has TRBV7-9 and TRBJ2-3; D is possibly TRBD2 (7 bases). The germline V gene encodes CDR1 SEHNR and CDR2 FQNEAQ (reference sequence). The V end lost 4 bases, the J end lost 4 bases, and 12 bases lay between the germline ends. The CDR3 is 14 residues long. CDR3 in amino acids: CASSSRGASDTQYF. CDR3 bases: TGTGCCAGCAGCTCACGGGGGGCCTCAGATACGCAGTATTTT.

The chain uses TRBV7-2 and TRBJ2-7, with 7 nucleotides matching TRBD2. Looked up from germline, CDR1 is SGHTA and CDR2 is FQGNSA. After removal of 5 bases from V and 4 bases from J, the junction contained 8 bases not matched to a gene. CDR3 length: 14 residues. The CDR3 coding sequence is TGTGCCAGCAGCCAACAAGCGGGACCGTACGAGCAGTACTTC. The encoded protein is CASSQQAGPYEQYF. The entire variable domain, with the rest obtained from reference TRBV7-2 and TRBJ2-7, is as follows: GAGVSQSPSNKVTEKGKDVELRCDPISGHTALYWYRQSLGQGLEFLIYFQGNSAPDKSGLPSDRFSAERTGGSVSTLTIQRTQQEDSAVYLCASSQQAGPYEQYFGPGTRLTVT.